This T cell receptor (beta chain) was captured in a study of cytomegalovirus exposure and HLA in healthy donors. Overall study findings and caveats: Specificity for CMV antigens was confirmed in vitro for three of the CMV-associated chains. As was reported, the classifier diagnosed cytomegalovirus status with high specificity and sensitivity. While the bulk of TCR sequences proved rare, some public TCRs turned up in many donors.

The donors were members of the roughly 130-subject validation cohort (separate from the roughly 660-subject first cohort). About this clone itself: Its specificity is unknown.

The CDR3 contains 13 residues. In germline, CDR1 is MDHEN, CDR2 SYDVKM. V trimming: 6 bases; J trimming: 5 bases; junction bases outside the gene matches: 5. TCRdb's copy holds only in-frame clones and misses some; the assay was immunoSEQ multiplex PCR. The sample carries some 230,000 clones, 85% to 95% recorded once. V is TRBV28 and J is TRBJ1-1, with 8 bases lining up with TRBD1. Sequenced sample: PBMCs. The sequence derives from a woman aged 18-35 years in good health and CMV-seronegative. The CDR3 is CASSSDRGTEAFF. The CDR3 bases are TGTGCCAGCAGCTCCGACAGGGGTACTGAAGCTTTCTTT. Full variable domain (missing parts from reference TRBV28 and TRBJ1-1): DVKVTQSSRYLVKRTGEKVFLECVQDMDHENMFWYRQDPGLGLRLIYFSYDVKMKEKGDIPEGYSVSREKKERFSLILESASTNQTSMYLCASSSDRGTEAFFGQGTRLTVV.